These 14 T cell receptor beta chains came from one sample sequenced in a study of T cell repertoires and HLA-DP antigens. Clones were sequenced by immunoSEQ multiplex PCR, and TCRdb holds only the in-frame ones, with some missing. The sample has 85,000 to 90,000 clones; roughly nine tenths are singletons. These TCRs are of unknown antigen specificity. The source material was CD4+ T cells from PBMCs. These receptors were obtained from a man aged 50 or older in good health and CMV-seronegative.

The chain has TRBV6-6 and TRBJ2-5; 8 bases match TRBD1. With 4 bases clipped from V and 2 bases from J, the junction kept 9 bases outside the gene matches. Germline lookup yields CDR1 MNHNY and CDR2 SVGAGI (reference sequence). CDR3 length: 16 amino acids. The CDR3 loop is CASSSHTYRGQETQYF. CDR3 coding DNA: TGTGCCAGCAGTTCACACACATACAGGGGGCAAGAGACCCAGTACTTC.

This chain joins TRBV9 and TRBJ2-3; 7 nucleotides agree with TRBD1. CDR3 length: 13 residues. V lost 7 bases, J lost 0 bases, and 2 bases stayed unmatched. Germline V gene lookup returns CDR1 SGDLS and CDR2 YYNGEE. The CDR3 loop reads CASGQESTDTQYF. The DNA of the CDR3 is TGTGCCAGCGGACAGGAAAGCACAGATACGCAGTATTTT.

A single count supports this clone. V and J are TRBV30 and TRBJ1-5; D is undetermined. Germline CDR1 reads GTSNPN; CDR2 reads SVGIG (reference sequence). This CDR3 region has 14 residues. V lost 1 base and J 11 bases, leaving 18 bases between the germline ends. CDR3 DNA: TGTGCCTGGAGTGCGGACCTCAAGTTCGTGGCCCAGCATTTT. Translated, it gives CAWSADLKFVAQHF.

The chain combines TRBV9 with TRBJ2-3; TRBD2 matches 13 bases. The CDR3 consists of 16 residues. J lost 3 bases, V lost 2 bases, and 3 bases had no gene match. Germline values: CDR1 SGDLS, CDR2 YYNGEE. CDR3 nucleotides: TGTGCCAGCAGCGTGACGACTAGCGGGGGGACAGATACGCAGTATTTT. As protein: CASSVTTSGGTDTQYF. Using reference TRBV9 and TRBJ2-3 for the parts outside the CDR3, the full variable domain is DSGVTQTPKHLITATGQRVTLRCSPRSGDLSVYWYQQSLDQGLQFLIQYYNGEERAKGNILERFSAQQFPDLHSELNLSSLELGDSALYFCASSVTTSGGTDTQYFGPGTRLTVL.

The V gene is TRBV19, the J gene TRBJ1-1; a weak D match, TRBD1 (5 bases). V was shortened by 7 bases and J by 2 bases, with 14 bases between the two germline ends. Germline CDR1 is LNHDA and CDR2 is SQIVND (reference sequence). The CDR3 is made up of 14 amino acids. The CDR3 DNA sequence: TGTGCCAGTACCCAACGGGGCCGAAACACTGAAGCTTTCTTT. Protein product: CASTQRGRNTEAFF.

V usage is TRBV5-1 and J usage is TRBJ2-5; TRBD1 might be the D (6 bases). The CDR3 totals 15 residues. Germline CDR1 is SGHRS and CDR2 is YFSETQ. V lost 0 bases and J 3 bases, leaving 12 bases between the germline ends. The CDR3 bases are TGCGCCAGCAGCTTGGGGGGGACACGAAAAGAGACCCAGTACTTC. Its protein is CASSLGGTRKETQYF.

V gene TRBV10-3 combines with J gene TRBJ2-5, with 8 positions matching TRBD1. CDR3 length equals 15 residues. Germline loops: CDR1 ENHRY, CDR2 SYGVKD. The V segment lost 3 bases and the J segment 5 bases; nucleotides outside the gene matches: 8. In nucleotides, the CDR3 is TGTGCCATCAGTGAACCGGGACAGGCGTCGGAGACCCAGTACTTC. Translation: CAISEPGQASETQYF.

The table lists this clone with a count of one. V and J are TRBV6-1 and TRBJ1-6; D unresolved. V was pared by 4 bases and J by 4 bases, with 8 bases between. The CDR3 consists of 14 residues. Germline CDR1 is MNHNS and CDR2 is SASEGT. DNA for the CDR3: TGTGCCAGCAGTGGCAGCTCTTATAATTCACCCCTCCACTTT. Residues: CASSGSSYNSPLHF.

The rearrangement joins TRBV7-8 to TRBJ1-4; 9 nucleotides line up with TRBD1. CDR3 length equals 15 residues. Looked up from germline, CDR1 is SGHVS and CDR2 is FQNEAQ. V shed 5 bases and J 7 bases; nucleotides not matched to a gene: 8. The CDR3: CASSPFRDRVEKLFF. The CDR3 nucleotides read TGTGCCAGCAGCCCATTCCGGGACAGGGTTGAAAAACTGTTTTTT.

This chain uses TRBV6-5 with TRBJ1-2; D ambiguous. V dropped 11 bases and J dropped 4 bases, with 17 bases sitting between them. Germline CDR1 MNHEY, CDR2 SVGAGI. This CDR3 is 13 amino acids long. The DNA of the CDR3 is TGTGCCGTCCGTGGGCAGAAAATCTATGGCTACACCTTC. Protein: CAVRGQKIYGYTF.

This chain connects TRBV6-6 to TRBJ1-1; D is unclear. The length of the CDR3 is 11 residues. V was shortened by 4 bases and J by 5 bases, with 5 bases between the two germline ends. The germline V gene encodes CDR1 MNHNY and CDR2 SVGAGI (reference sequence). The CDR3 protein is CASSLGTEAFF. For the CDR3, the DNA is TGTGCCAGCAGTTTGGGAACTGAAGCTTTCTTT.

The chain's CDR3 is CASSLDPMLAKNIQYF. The DNA for the CDR3 is TGCGCCAGCAGCTTGGATCCCATGCTAGCCAAAAACATTCAGTACTTC. V usage is TRBV5-1 and J usage is TRBJ2-4; D is ambiguous. The V end lost 0 bases, the J end lost 0 bases, and 10 bases lay between the germline ends. The CDR3 totals 16 residues. CDR1 is SGHRS, CDR2 YFSETQ, per germline.

This clone is a singleton in its sample. The V and J genes are TRBV20-1 and TRBJ1-4; D is unclear. Germline V CDR1 and CDR2: DFQATT, SNEGSKA (reference sequence). This CDR3 is built from 11 residues. V shed 5 bases and J shed 8 bases, with 9 bases lying between them. DNA for the CDR3: TGCAGTGCTGGTAGACTCGAAAAACTGTTTTTT. It translates to CSAGRLEKLFF.

J is TRBJ1-5 and V is TRBV11-2; perhaps TRBD1 as D (6 bases). The CDR3 totals 15 residues. Trimming cost V 1 base and J 0 bases, with 7 bases left between them. CDR1 is SGHAT and CDR2 is FQNNGV in the germline V gene. The CDR3, as DNA: TGTGCCAGCAGCTTAGGACAGGATAGCAATCAGCCCCAGCATTTT. Translated: CASSLGQDSNQPQHF.